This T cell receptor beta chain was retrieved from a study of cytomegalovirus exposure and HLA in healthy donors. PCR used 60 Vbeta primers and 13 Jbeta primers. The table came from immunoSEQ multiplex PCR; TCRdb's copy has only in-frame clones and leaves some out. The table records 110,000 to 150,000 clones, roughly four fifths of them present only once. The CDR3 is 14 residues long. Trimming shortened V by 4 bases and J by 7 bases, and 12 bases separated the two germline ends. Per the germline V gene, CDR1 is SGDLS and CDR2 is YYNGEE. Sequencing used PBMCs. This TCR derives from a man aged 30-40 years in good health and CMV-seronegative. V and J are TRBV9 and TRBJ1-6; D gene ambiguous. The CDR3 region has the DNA TGTGCCAGCAGCCTGCGGGCCGAAAATTCACCCCTCCACTTT. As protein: CASSLRAENSPLHF.